These T cell receptor beta chains were read from a single sample in a study of patients and donors after allogeneic stem cell transplantation. MiXCR, run by TCRdb on the RT-PCR reads, gives a single entry per CDR3 protein. Of roughly 200,000 distinct CDR3 sequences in the sample, around two fifths were seen once. Specimen: blood, either unsorted or a sorted T cell fraction (not recorded which). These receptors were taken from a human donor who was either an allogeneic HSCT recipient or a stem cell or donor lymphocyte infusion donor (not recorded which). It is not recorded whose cells these are; they may come from a transplant donor. CDR3s include the opening cysteine and the closing phenylalanine or tryptophan. A D gene is named only where the DNA matches it firmly. A row's size may be missing; if present it is once, few, many or a size class.

clone_size,d_call,j_call,v_call,cdr3_aa,cdr3_nt
-,TRBD2,TRBJ2-5,TRBV5-1,CASSLGLASQETQYF,TGCGCCAGCAGCTTGGGACTAGCGAGCCAAGAGACCCAGTACTTC
-,TRBD1,TRBJ1-4,TRBV5-1,CASSTPGTGGEKLFF,TGCGCCAGCAGCACCCCTGGGACAGGGGGAGAAAAACTGTTTTTT
few,-,TRBJ1-2,TRBV12-3/TRBV12-4,CASSLRGDYGYTF,TGTGCCAGCAGTCTCAGGGGCGACTATGGCTACACCTTC
-,-,TRBJ2-7,TRBV29-1,CSVVQDSYEQYF,TGCAGCGTTGTACAGGATTCCTACGAGCAGTACTTC
-,-,TRBJ1-2,TRBV7-9,CASSLALDTTLGYTF,TGTGCCAGCAGCTTAGCCCTCGACACCACGCTGGGCTACACCTTC
-,TRBD1,TRBJ2-1,TRBV5-1,CASSLGDRDHNEQFF,TGCGCCAGCAGCTTGGGTGACAGGGACCACAATGAGCAGTTCTTC
-,-,TRBJ1-1,TRBV29-1,CSVDGRPGEAFF,TGCAGCGTTGACGGACGGCCCGGGGAAGCTTTCTTT
-,TRBD1,TRBJ1-2,TRBV5-1,CASSGDRAGYGYTF,TGCGCCAGCAGCGGAGACAGGGCTGGCTATGGCTACACCTTC
few,TRBD1,TRBJ1-1,TRBV7-9,CASSSRQGDTEAFF,TGTGCCAGCAGCTCGCGACAGGGCGACACTGAAGCTTTCTTT
-,TRBD1,TRBJ2-5,TRBV5-1,CASSKTGGYETQYF,TGCGCCAGCAGCAAGACAGGGGGTTACGAGACCCAGTACTTC
-,-,TRBJ1-5,TRBV7-8,CASSLELNYQPQHF,TGTGCCAGCAGCTTAGAGCTCAACTATCAGCCCCAGCATTTT
-,-,TRBJ2-5,TRBV28,CASSPPGSETQYF,TGTGCCAGCAGCCCTCCGGGATCAGAGACCCAGTACTTC
-,-,TRBJ1-1,TRBV6-6,CASRPSRFTEAFF,TGTGCCAGCAGACCCTCGCGGTTCACTGAAGCTTTCTTT
-,TRBD1,TRBJ1-3,TRBV5-4,CASSPQGVSSGNTIYF,TGTGCCAGCAGCCCCCAGGGGGTAAGCTCTGGAAACACCATATATTTT
-,-,TRBJ1-1,TRBV5-1,CASSFNGPREAFF,TGCGCCAGCAGCTTCAATGGACCGCGAGAAGCTTTCTTT
-,-,TRBJ2-3,TRBV6-5,CASSSFWGTGGTDTQYF,TGTGCCAGCAGTTCCTTTTGGGGGACCGGGGGAACAGATACGCAGTATTTT
many,TRBD1,TRBJ1-5,TRBV20-1,CSAARQGQSFNQPQHF,TGCAGTGCTGCCAGACAGGGACAAAGCTTTAATCAGCCCCAGCATTTT